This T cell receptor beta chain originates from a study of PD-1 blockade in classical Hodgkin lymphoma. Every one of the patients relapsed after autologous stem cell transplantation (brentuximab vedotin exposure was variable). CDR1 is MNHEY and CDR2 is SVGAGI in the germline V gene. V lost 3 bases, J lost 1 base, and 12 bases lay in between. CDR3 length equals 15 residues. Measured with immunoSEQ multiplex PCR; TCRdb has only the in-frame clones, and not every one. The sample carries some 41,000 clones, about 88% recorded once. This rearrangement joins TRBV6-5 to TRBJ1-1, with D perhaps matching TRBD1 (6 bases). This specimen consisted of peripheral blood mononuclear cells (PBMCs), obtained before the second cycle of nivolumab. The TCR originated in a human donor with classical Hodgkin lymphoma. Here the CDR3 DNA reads TGTGCCAGCAGTTATGCCTGGGGGCAGAACACTGAAGCTTTCTTT. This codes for CASSYAWGQNTEAFF.